The 3 T cell receptor beta chains below all came from one sample that was sequenced in a study of CXCR3-negative and CXCR3-positive naive CD8 T cells. TRB cDNA libraries were made by UMI-labeled 5' RACE. TCRdb reprocessed the 5' RACE reads, keeping one entry per CDR3 protein, no DNA. The table lists approximately 100,000 distinct CDR3 sequences, with 1.5% to 2% in the top ten. Sequenced sample: naive CXCR3- CD8+ T cells from blood. Specified subset: CD45RO-CCR7+CD27+CD95- naive CD8+ T cells lacking CXCR3 (TNR3-). The receptors come from a human donor in good health. Some clones in this sample may be carry-over from other donors' samples.

The chain couples TRBV29-1 to TRBJ1-1; without DNA, the TCRdb call of TRBD1 cannot be checked. The CDR3 consists of 13 residues. Germline assignment: CDR1 SQVTM and CDR2 ANQGSEA. The CDR3 sequence: CSVPSDRGLGAFF.

CDR3 loop: CASSLGQSYGYTF. The chain combines TRBV7-2 with TRBJ1-2; without DNA, the TCRdb call of TRBD1 cannot be checked. Germline-derived CDR1 and CDR2 are SGHTA and FQGNSA. The CDR3 length is 13 residues.

V and J are TRBV7-3 and TRBJ2-5; TCRdb lists TRBD1, though no DNA is available to test this call. Germline-derived CDR1 and CDR2 are SGHTA and FQGTGA. This CDR3 is built from 13 residues. CDR3 in amino acids: CASSPGQGQPQYF.